A selection of T cell receptor beta chains follows, all from one sample in a study of blood T cell repertoires in COVID-19. The data were produced by immunoSEQ multiplex PCR, yet TCRdb's version contains in-frame clones alone and is incomplete. Found here are roughly 200,000 clones, 80% of them singletons; the top ten hold 6% to 7.5%. Sequencing was performed on peripheral blood. These receptor sequences come from a man between 65 and 79 years old with active or convalescent COVID-19. Both conserved end residues are part of each CDR3.

v_call: TRBV6-5
j_call: TRBJ1-1
cdr3_length: 12
cdr3_aa: CASSYSAQEAFF

v_call: TRBV30
j_call: TRBJ1-1
cdr3_length: 13
cdr3_aa: CAWKRLMNTEAFF

v_call: TRBV29-1
j_call: TRBJ1-1
cdr3_length: 12
cdr3_aa: CSVEDRGIGAFF

v_call: TRBV5-5
j_call: TRBJ1-1
cdr3_length: 14
cdr3_aa: CASSNQGAGTEAFF

v_call: TRBV7-2
j_call: TRBJ2-7
cdr3_length: 15
cdr3_aa: CASSLKLAGLYEQYF

v_call: TRBV9
j_call: TRBJ2-7
cdr3_length: 15
cdr3_aa: CASSASDTKTYEQYF

v_call: TRBV7-8
j_call: TRBJ1-3
cdr3_length: 16
cdr3_aa: CASSLAPRGPGNTIYF

v_call: TRBV7-2
j_call: TRBJ2-1
cdr3_length: 14
cdr3_aa: CASSLQGSRAEQFF

v_call: TRBV6-5
j_call: TRBJ1-1
cdr3_length: 13
cdr3_aa: CASSPGLNTEAFF

v_call: TRBV14
j_call: TRBJ1-1
cdr3_length: 16
cdr3_aa: CASSRTLAGVNTEAFF

v_call: TRBV5-4
j_call: TRBJ2-5
cdr3_length: 16
cdr3_aa: CASSLGASWGQETQYF

v_call: TRBV10-3
j_call: TRBJ2-7
cdr3_length: 12
cdr3_aa: CAIRPTGSEQYF

v_call: TRBV5-1
j_call: TRBJ2-7
cdr3_length: 14
cdr3_aa: CASSFGDSSYEQYF

v_call: TRBV6-6
j_call: TRBJ1-2
cdr3_length: 14
cdr3_aa: CASSYSGGADGYTF

v_call: TRBV5-4
j_call: TRBJ2-5
cdr3_length: 14
cdr3_aa: CASSSTGTQETQYF

v_call: TRBV6-5
j_call: TRBJ1-5
cdr3_length: 14
cdr3_aa: CASSHRQVRQPQHF

v_call: TRBV3-1/TRBV3-2
j_call: TRBJ2-7
cdr3_length: 14
cdr3_aa: CASSQGRGPYEQYF

v_call: TRBV5-1
j_call: TRBJ2-7
cdr3_length: 17
cdr3_aa: CASSLEPHGQGSWEQYF

v_call: TRBV2
j_call: TRBJ2-1
cdr3_length: 15
cdr3_aa: CASSGGLAGGHEQFF

v_call: TRBV20-1
j_call: TRBJ1-1
cdr3_length: 11
cdr3_aa: CSARGHGEAFF

v_call: TRBV6-5
j_call: TRBJ2-3
cdr3_length: 15
cdr3_aa: CASRARLASTDTQYF

v_call: TRBV30
j_call: TRBJ1-1
cdr3_length: 13
cdr3_aa: CAWIGTAYTEAFF

v_call: TRBV18
j_call: TRBJ2-7
cdr3_length: 16
cdr3_aa: CASSPSNRGERYEQYF

v_call: TRBV5-1
j_call: TRBJ1-1
cdr3_length: 14
cdr3_aa: CASSRDRSNTEAFF

v_call: TRBV5-5
j_call: TRBJ2-2
cdr3_length: 17
cdr3_aa: CARSGIPSGGASGELFF

v_call: TRBV3-1/TRBV3-2
j_call: TRBJ2-7
cdr3_length: 15
cdr3_aa: CASSQGERYSYEQYF

v_call: TRBV27
j_call: TRBJ2-7
cdr3_length: 15
cdr3_aa: CASRPLATASYEQYF

v_call: TRBV23-1
j_call: TRBJ1-2
cdr3_length: 13
cdr3_aa: CARATAKNYGYTF

v_call: TRBV7-2
j_call: TRBJ1-6
cdr3_length: 16
cdr3_aa: CASSSGGVPYNSPLHF

v_call: TRBV10-1
j_call: TRBJ2-7
cdr3_length: 16
cdr3_aa: CASSEGLAGASYEQYF

v_call: TRBV15
j_call: TRBJ1-4
cdr3_length: 16
cdr3_aa: CATSRGGQGGNEKLFF

v_call: TRBV10-2
j_call: TRBJ1-2
cdr3_length: 14
cdr3_aa: CASSESTGRYGYTF

v_call: TRBV7-9
j_call: TRBJ2-3
cdr3_length: 13
cdr3_aa: CASSLATGDTQYF

v_call: TRBV10-1
j_call: TRBJ1-1
cdr3_length: 13
cdr3_aa: CASSESGAGSAFF

v_call: TRBV7-9
j_call: TRBJ1-1
cdr3_length: 18
cdr3_aa: CASSFLTGGTTLLAEAFF

v_call: TRBV2
j_call: TRBJ2-1
cdr3_length: 14
cdr3_aa: CASRRGDHGNEQFF

v_call: TRBV5-6
j_call: TRBJ2-3
cdr3_length: 14
cdr3_aa: CASSRGSPTDTQYF

v_call: TRBV30
j_call: TRBJ2-2
cdr3_length: 14
cdr3_aa: CAWRTGGDTGELFF

v_call: TRBV5-1
j_call: TRBJ2-3
cdr3_length: 13
cdr3_aa: CASSQGSTDTQYF

v_call: TRBV3-1/TRBV3-2
j_call: TRBJ1-6
cdr3_length: 17
cdr3_aa: CASSQDALGAGNSPLHF

v_call: TRBV3-1/TRBV3-2
j_call: TRBJ2-1
cdr3_length: 14
cdr3_aa: CASSRSDAGNEQFF

v_call: TRBV30
j_call: TRBJ1-6
cdr3_length: 14
cdr3_aa: CAWSSTGGGSPLHF

v_call: TRBV18
j_call: TRBJ1-6
cdr3_length: 15
cdr3_aa: CASSPPAGANSPLHF

v_call: TRBV30
j_call: TRBJ1-1
cdr3_length: 13
cdr3_aa: CAWSVWEGTEAFF

v_call: TRBV28
j_call: TRBJ1-4
cdr3_length: 15
cdr3_aa: CASSYQQLTNEKLFF

v_call: TRBV7-2
j_call: TRBJ2-3
cdr3_length: 16
cdr3_aa: CASSGRLAVRTDTQYF

v_call: TRBV14
j_call: TRBJ2-7
cdr3_length: 13
cdr3_aa: CASSTQGIGEQYF

v_call: TRBV3-1/TRBV3-2
j_call: TRBJ2-5
cdr3_length: 15
cdr3_aa: CASSQEVPQGRTQYF

v_call: TRBV7-9
j_call: TRBJ2-5
cdr3_length: 15
cdr3_aa: CASSLLGQFQETQYF

v_call: TRBV20-1
j_call: TRBJ2-3
cdr3_length: 11
cdr3_aa: CSAPRTDTQYF

v_call: TRBV30
j_call: TRBJ1-6
cdr3_length: 15
cdr3_aa: CAWRGLGAVGSPLHF

v_call: TRBV7-9
j_call: TRBJ1-4
cdr3_length: 19
cdr3_aa: CASSVGWEGVRATNEKLFF

v_call: TRBV9
j_call: TRBJ2-7
cdr3_length: 15
cdr3_aa: CASSVRTGLPYEQYF

v_call: TRBV19
j_call: TRBJ1-5
cdr3_length: 16
cdr3_aa: CASSIITPDWGQPQHF

v_call: TRBV3-1/TRBV3-2
j_call: TRBJ2-4
cdr3_length: 14
cdr3_aa: CASSQELVAGIQYF

v_call: TRBV6-4
j_call: TRBJ2-3
cdr3_length: 14
cdr3_aa: CASSVLAGTDTQYF

v_call: TRBV6-2/TRBV6-3
j_call: TRBJ1-5
cdr3_length: 17
cdr3_aa: CASSYGTGGNSNQPQHF

v_call: TRBV2
j_call: TRBJ1-2
cdr3_length: 12
cdr3_aa: CASSQGAGGYTF

v_call: TRBV7-2
j_call: TRBJ1-6
cdr3_length: 16
cdr3_aa: CASSLAVSSYNSPLHF

v_call: TRBV9
j_call: TRBJ2-3
cdr3_length: 16
cdr3_aa: CASSVNRGMNTDTQYF